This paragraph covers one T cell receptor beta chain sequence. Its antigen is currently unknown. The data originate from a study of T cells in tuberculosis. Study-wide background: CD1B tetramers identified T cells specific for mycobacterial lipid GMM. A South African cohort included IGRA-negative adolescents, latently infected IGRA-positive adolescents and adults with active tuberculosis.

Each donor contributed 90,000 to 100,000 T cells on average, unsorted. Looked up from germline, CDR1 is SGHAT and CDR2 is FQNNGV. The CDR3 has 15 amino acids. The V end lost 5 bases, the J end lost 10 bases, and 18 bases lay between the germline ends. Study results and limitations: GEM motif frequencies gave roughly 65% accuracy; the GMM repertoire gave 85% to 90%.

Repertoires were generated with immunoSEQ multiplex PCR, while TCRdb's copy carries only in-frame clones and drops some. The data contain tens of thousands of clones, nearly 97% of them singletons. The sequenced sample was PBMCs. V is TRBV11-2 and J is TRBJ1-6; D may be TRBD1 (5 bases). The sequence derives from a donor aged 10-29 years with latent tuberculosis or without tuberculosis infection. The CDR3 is CASSPTAGFGSPLHF. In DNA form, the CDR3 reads TGTGCCAGCAGCCCCACAGCAGGGTTTGGGTCACCCCTCCACTTT. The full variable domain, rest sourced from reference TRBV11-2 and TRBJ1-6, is EAGVAQSPRYKIIEKRQSVAFWCNPISGHATLYWYQQILGQGPKLLIQFQNNGVVDDSQLPKDRFSAERLKGVDSTLKIQPAKLEDSAVYLCASSPTAGFGSPLHFGNGTRLTVT.